Here is one T cell receptor beta chain with its context. No antigen is known for it. Produced via immunoSEQ multiplex PCR; TCRdb's table is partial and in-frame only. The profile shows about 83,000 clones, roughly 84% of them singletons. Systemic immunosuppression or a history of autoimmune disease excluded patients. The record originates from a study of OX40 agonist ivuxolimab in advanced cancers. Study context: The study treated patients with ivuxolimab, an agonistic anti-OX40 (CD134) antibody. Points from the study as a whole: Certain nonresponders additionally had low normalized T-cell clonal expansion. Antigen targets of the expanded peripheral T cells went undetermined.

The sample in question was CD4+ or CD8+ T cells sorted from blood, obtained in a trial of the OX40 agonist ivuxolimab. This sequence originates from an adult with an advanced solid tumor such as melanoma, head and neck, liver or kidney cancer.

DNA for the CDR3: TGTGCCAGCAGCCGAGAAAACACCATATATTTT. Its translation: CASSRENTIYF. The V and J genes are TRBV7-2 and TRBJ1-3; D remains ambiguous. CDR1 is SGHTA, CDR2 FQGNSA, per germline. Trimming removed 5 bases from V and 6 bases from J, with 5 bases in between. The CDR3 contains 11 residues.